The T cell receptor beta chain under discussion was sequenced for a study of early T cells in non-severe SARS-CoV-2 infection. As for the study in general: Chains stayed unpaired after sequencing of bulk RNA from unsorted whole blood.

Study conclusions and caveats: VDJdb-based annotation leaned toward anti-spike CD8 responses and missed private and CD4 specificities.

To note about this clonotype: Its antigen is undetermined.

Individually, cDNA molecules had unique molecular identifiers attached to them. TCRdb ran MiXCR on the 5' RACE reads and lists one entry per CDR3 protein. The sample yields fewer than 85,000 distinct CDR3 sequences, approximately 12% seen once. The CDR3 has 13 residues. From germline, CDR1 is SQVTM and CDR2 ANQGSEA. The V end lost 3 bases, the J end lost 5 bases, and 11 bases lay between the germline ends. The sample consisted of whole blood. The chain uses TRBV29-1 and TRBJ1-5; possibly TRBD1 for D (6 bases). This sequence originates from an adult who was a healthcare worker with PCR-confirmed SARS-CoV-2 infection or an uninfected control (not recorded which). Here the CDR3 reads CSVDIGGDQPQHF. The CDR3 nucleotides are TGCAGCGTTGACATAGGGGGGGATCAGCCCCAGCATTTT. Full variable domain (rest looked up from reference TRBV29-1 and TRBJ1-5): SAVISQKPSRDICQRGTSLTIQCQVDSQVTMMFWYRQQPGQSLTLIATANQGSEATYESGFVIDKFPISRPNLTFSTLTVSNMSPEDSSIYLCSVDIGGDQPQHFGDGTRLSIL.